The clone carrying this T cell receptor beta chain was seen only a few times. Each sorted fraction was over 95% pure. The entirety of the isolated RNA underwent reverse transcription, so expressed TCRB transcripts were sequenced. Produced via immunoSEQ multiplex PCR; TCRdb's table is partial and in-frame only. The sample has 350,000 to 450,000 clones, approximately 14% seen once. This sample was taken from a study of beta chain features in type 1 diabetes. On the study more broadly: Summed over all samples, the examined sorted cells came to 107,917,701.

This CDR3 is built from 14 residues. V lost 1 base and J lost 8; bases outside the gene matches: 3. CDR1 and CDR2 from the germline V gene are SGHTA and FQGNSA. The chain employs TRBV7-2 and TRBJ2-1; 9 bases align to TRBD2. The sample taken for sequencing was naive CD4+ T cells from blood. This TCR came from a man aged 25-45 years in good health. CDR3: CASSLGAGGYEQFF. The CDR3 region has the DNA TGTGCCAGCAGCTTAGGAGCGGGGGGATATGAGCAGTTCTTC.